The 14 T cell receptor beta chains in this list originate from one sample, sequenced in a study of OX40 agonist ivuxolimab in advanced cancers. Libraries were prepared by immunoSEQ multiplex PCR; TCRdb keeps only in-frame clonotypes and omits some of them. The sample consists of thousands of clones, around 71% of them appearing once. Sequences were derived from CD4+ or CD8+ T cells sorted from blood, sampled in a trial of the OX40 agonist ivuxolimab. The receptor set was obtained from an adult with an advanced solid tumor such as melanoma, head and neck, liver or kidney cancer.

J is TRBJ2-7 and V is TRBV5-8; the match to TRBD2 covers 8 bases. Per the germline V gene, CDR1 is SGHTS and CDR2 is YDEGEE. The trim removed 4 bases at V and 7 bases at J, leaving 16 bases unmatched. This CDR3 contains 16 residues. The chain's CDR3 is CASSQDSAGGLGEQYF. The DNA for the CDR3 is TGTGCCAGCAGCCAAGATTCCGCGGGGGGACTGGGAGAGCAGTACTTC.

The CDR3 region has the DNA TGCGCCAGCAGCCAGATTCTAGCGGGACAAGGCGACGAGCAGTACTTC. Translated, it gives CASSQILAGQGDEQYF. The chain couples TRBV4-1 to TRBJ2-7; TRBD2 matches 9 bases. CDR1 and CDR2 from the germline V gene are MGHRA and YSYEKL. This CDR3 is 16 amino acids long. Trimming took 3 bases from V and 5 from J; bases not matched to a gene: 11.

The chain uses TRBV9 and TRBJ2-2, with 7 bases lining up with TRBD1. CDR3 size: 16 residues. Germline V gene sequence: CDR1 SGDLS, CDR2 YYNGEE. With 4 bases clipped from V and 1 base from J, the junction kept 7 bases outside the gene matches. CDR3 sequence: CASSQPTGVNTGELFF. DNA for the CDR3: TGTGCCAGCAGCCAACCTACAGGGGTGAACACCGGGGAGCTGTTTTTT.

This chain joins TRBV13 and TRBJ1-1, with D tentatively TRBD1 (5 bases). The CDR3 sequence is 15 residues long. CDR1 and CDR2 from the germline V gene are PRHDT and FYEKMQ (reference sequence). V lost 6 bases and J lost 0, with 14 bases in between. DNA of the CDR3: TGTGCCAGCAGACCCCGGGGGGGGATGAACACTGAAGCTTTCTTT. Its protein product is CASRPRGGMNTEAFF.

The rearrangement joins TRBV5-8 to TRBJ1-2, with D unresolved. This CDR3 has 17 amino acids. CDR1 is SGHTS, CDR2 YDEGEE, per germline. V dropped 2 bases and J dropped 5 bases, with 22 bases sitting between them. Here the CDR3 reads CASSFVFRTRPGYGYTF. The CDR3 DNA is TGTGCCAGCAGCTTCGTCTTCCGGACGCGACCCGGGTATGGCTACACCTTC. Based on the CDR3 plus reference TRBV5-8 and TRBJ1-2, the full variable domain is EAGVTQSPTHLIKTRGQQATLRCSPISGHTSVYWYQQALGLGLQFLLWYDEGEERNRGNFPPRFSGRQFPNYSSELNVNALELEDSALYLCASSFVFRTRPGYGYTFGSGTRLTVV.

The rearrangement links TRBV19 to TRBJ2-1; TRBD2 agrees at 8 bases. Germline CDR1 reads LNHDA; CDR2 reads SQIVND (reference sequence). Losses at the gene ends were 3 bases for V and 0 bases for J; bases not matched to a gene: 7. CDR3 length equals 17 residues. The DNA for the CDR3 is TGTGCCAGTAGTATCCCGGTAGCGGGGATCTCCTACAATGAGCAGTTCTTC. Translated, it gives CASSIPVAGISYNEQFF. Looking up the rest from reference TRBV19 and TRBJ2-1 gives the full variable domain: DGGITQSPKYLFRKEGQNVTLSCEQNLNHDAMYWYRQDPGQGLRLIYYSQIVNDFQKGDIAEGYSVSREKKESFPLTVTSAQKNPTAFYLCASSIPVAGISYNEQFFGPGTRLTVL.

This clone was seen a handful of times. This chain links TRBV6-1 with TRBJ2-4, with D unresolved. V lost 2 bases and J 4 bases, leaving 12 bases between the germline ends. CDR1 and CDR2 (germline): MNHNS, SASEGT. The CDR3 contains 15 residues. CDR3 DNA: TGTGCCAGCAGTGAATGGGGTTTTGGTAAAAACATTCAGTACTTC. Its translation: CASSEWGFGKNIQYF.

The chain has TRBV5-4 and TRBJ2-1; D is possibly TRBD2 (6 bases). Per germline, CDR1 SGHNT and CDR2 YYREEE (reference sequence). The V end lost 0 bases, the J end lost 12 bases, and 13 bases lay between the germline ends. This CDR3 comprises 13 residues. This CDR3 reads CASSLGGDVLQFF. CDR3 nucleotide sequence: TGTGCCAGCAGCTTGGGGGGGGACGTCCTGCAGTTCTTC.

This chain joins TRBV7-9 and TRBJ2-7; D not resolved. This CDR3 has 14 amino acids. V was trimmed by 10 bases and J by 3 bases, leaving 19 bases between them. CDR1 SEHNR and CDR2 FQNEAQ come from the germline V gene (reference sequence). CDR3 residues: CATASVGPNYEQYF. The CDR3 DNA follows: TGTGCCACCGCGTCGGTAGGCCCAAACTACGAGCAGTACTTC.

The V call is TRBV6-5, the J call TRBJ2-5, with 7 bases lining up with TRBD1. Germline V CDR1 and CDR2: MNHEY, SVGAGI. V dropped 6 bases and J dropped 1; count of bases not matched to a gene: 8. This CDR3 region has 15 residues. This chain's CDR3 is CASRERDSLQETQYF. CDR3 coding DNA: TGTGCCAGCAGGGAGAGGGACAGCCTCCAAGAGACCCAGTACTTC.

This clone has just a few counts. This rearrangement joins TRBV9 to TRBJ2-2, with TRBD1 matching over 11 bases. This CDR3 is built from 16 residues. Germline CDR1 and CDR2: SGDLS and YYNGEE. The ends lost 4 bases at V and 4 bases at J; junction bases unmatched: 6. CDR3 sequence: CASSPHGTGGTGELFF. CDR3 sequence (DNA): TGTGCCAGCAGCCCCCACGGGACAGGGGGCACCGGGGAGCTGTTTTTT.

This chain uses TRBV19 with TRBJ1-1, with D possibly TRBD1 on 6 matching bases. Trimming removed 6 bases at V and 6 bases at J, with 17 bases between. Germline CDR1 and CDR2: LNHDA and SQIVND (reference sequence). The CDR3 runs 14 residues. The CDR3 DNA reads TGTGCCAGTAGGAATCCAGGGGATGTGGCTGAAGCTTTCTTT. Its translation: CASRNPGDVAEAFF.

This chain links TRBV11-2 with TRBJ2-2; D might be TRBD1 (5 bases). Per germline, CDR1 SGHAT and CDR2 FQNNGV. The V end lost 4 bases, the J end lost 3 bases, and 12 bases lay between the germline ends. The CDR3 loop spans 15 amino acids. CDR3 bases: TGTGCCAGCAGCTCCGCAGGGTGGGACACCGGGGAGCTGTTTTTT. Translating gives CASSSAGWDTGELFF.

By its share, this clone is medium-sized. The V call is TRBV7-9, the J call TRBJ1-2, with D maybe TRBD1 (5 bases). The V gene lost 0 bases and the J gene lost 5 bases, with 10 bases spanning the gap. The CDR3 is 14 residues long. Per the germline V gene, CDR1 is SEHNR and CDR2 is FQNEAQ (reference sequence). CDR3 sequence: CASSLAGDPYGYTF. The CDR3 DNA follows: TGTGCCAGCAGCTTAGCGGGGGACCCATATGGCTACACCTTC.